This entry features one T cell receptor beta chain sequence. The CDR3 runs to 13 residues. The V gene end was trimmed by 4 bases and the J gene end by 4 bases; junction bases not matched to a gene: 4. Per germline, CDR1 SGHTA and CDR2 FQGNSA. The entry originates in a study of cytomegalovirus exposure and HLA in healthy donors. Data came from immunoSEQ multiplex PCR; TCRdb stores just in-frame clones and leaves some out. The table lists about 140,000 clones, almost 85% of them singletons. The clonotype originates from a man aged 25 to 40 in good health and CMV-seropositive. This chain links TRBV7-2 with TRBJ2-7; 7 nucleotides align to TRBD2. The sequencing sample was made of PBMCs. The CDR3 DNA reads TGTGCCAGCAGCTCGACTAGCCTATACGAGCAGTACTTC. Translated: CASSSTSLYEQYF.